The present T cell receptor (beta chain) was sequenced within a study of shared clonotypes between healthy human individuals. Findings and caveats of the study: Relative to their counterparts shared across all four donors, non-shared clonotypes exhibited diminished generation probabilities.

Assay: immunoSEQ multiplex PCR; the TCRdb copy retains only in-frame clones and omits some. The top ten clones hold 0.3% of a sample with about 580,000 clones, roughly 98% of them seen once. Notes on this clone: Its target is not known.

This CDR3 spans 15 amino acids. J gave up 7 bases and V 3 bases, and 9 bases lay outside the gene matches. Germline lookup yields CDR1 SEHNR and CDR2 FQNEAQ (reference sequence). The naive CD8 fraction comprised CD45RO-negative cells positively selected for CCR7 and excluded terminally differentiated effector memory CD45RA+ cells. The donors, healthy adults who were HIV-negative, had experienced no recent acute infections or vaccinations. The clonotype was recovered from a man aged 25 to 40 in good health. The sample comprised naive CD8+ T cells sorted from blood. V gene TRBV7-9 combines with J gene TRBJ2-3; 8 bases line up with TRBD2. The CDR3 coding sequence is TGTGCCAGCAGCTTTTCAGCGGGAGCTATGTATACGCAGTATTTT. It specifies CASSFSAGAMYTQYF.